A single sample is the source of the 17 T cell receptor beta chains below, sequenced in a study of cytomegalovirus exposure and HLA in healthy donors. It was with 60 Vbeta and 13 Jbeta primers that the PCR ran. Sequencing was performed with immunoSEQ multiplex PCR; in TCRdb, only in-frame clones are kept and a portion is missing. The sample's table shows under 250,000 clones. The specimen was PBMCs. The receptors were gathered from a girl aged 2-10 years in good health and CMV-seropositive.

The V gene is TRBV7-2, the J gene TRBJ1-2; no clear D gene. CDR1 is SGHTA and CDR2 is FQGNSA in the germline V gene. With 5 bases removed from V and 4 bases from J, the gap between germline ends came to 23 bases. The CDR3 length is 17 residues. The CDR3 bases are TGTGCCAGCAGCCTCGAGGCAAGGCGGCAGGCGGGCTATGGCTACACCTTC. It encodes CASSLEARRQAGYGYTF.

The chain combines TRBV11-2 with TRBJ2-7, with 7 bases matching TRBD2. Germline V gene lookup returns CDR1 SGHAT and CDR2 FQNNGV. The CDR3 covers 16 residues. V dropped 5 bases and J dropped 0; count of bases not matched to a gene: 10. The CDR3 sequence: CASSPPGGGSSYEQYF. In DNA form, the CDR3 reads TGTGCCAGCAGCCCACCGGGAGGCGGGAGCTCCTACGAGCAGTACTTC.

The gene calls are TRBV5-5 and TRBJ2-6; 7 nucleotides match TRBD1. Trimming cost V 4 bases and J 2 bases; bases outside gene matches: 3. The V gene's germline CDR1 is SGHKS and CDR2 YYEKEE (reference sequence). The CDR3 is 15 residues long. CDR3 loop: CASSADRAGANVLTF. The CDR3 coding sequence is TGTGCCAGCAGCGCAGACAGGGCTGGGGCCAACGTCCTGACTTTC.

V is TRBV4-1 and J is TRBJ2-3, with no clear D. The V and J ends lost 1 base and 2 bases respectively, with 16 bases between them. The CDR3 extends over 17 amino acids. Germline V CDR1 and CDR2: MGHRA, YSYEKL. This CDR3 reads CASSQGLPYPFTDTQYF. The CDR3, as DNA: TGCGCCAGCAGCCAAGGACTTCCCTATCCGTTCACAGATACGCAGTATTTT.

The J gene is TRBJ1-1, the V gene TRBV27; D unresolved. The ends were cut back, 8 bases at V and 4 bases at J, with 14 bases in the middle. The germline V gene has CDR1 MNHEY and CDR2 SMNVEV (reference sequence). This CDR3 comprises 13 residues. CDR3 in DNA: TGTGCCAGCCGCCCCCACGGCGGCACTGAAGCTTTCTTT. Translated, it gives CASRPHGGTEAFF.

This chain uses TRBV6-1 with TRBJ2-2; D possibly corresponds to TRBD1 (5 bases). Germline-derived CDR1 and CDR2 are MNHNS and SASEGT. Trimming left V 6 bases short and J 3 bases short, with 11 bases between. This CDR3 spans 14 amino acids. The CDR3 DNA follows: TGTGCCAGCAGGCAAACCAGGGACACCGGGGAGCTGTTTTTT. Amino acid sequence: CASRQTRDTGELFF.

The chain links TRBV28 to TRBJ1-2; no definite D call. Germline CDR1 MDHEN, CDR2 SYDVKM. V was cut by 6 bases and J by 5 bases, with 16 bases left in between. CDR3 size: 14 residues. The CDR3 is CASRNPGSIYGYTF. For the CDR3, the DNA is TGTGCCAGCAGGAACCCGGGTAGTATATATGGCTACACCTTC.

This chain joins TRBV28 and TRBJ2-6; 7 positions agree with TRBD1. The CDR3 length is 17 residues. Germline CDR1 is MDHEN and CDR2 is SYDVKM. The V gene end was trimmed by 1 base and the J gene end by 4 bases; junction bases not matched to a gene: 7. CDR3: CASSLSRQGPGANVLTF. CDR3 sequence (DNA): TGTGCCAGCAGTTTATCGCGACAGGGCCCCGGGGCCAACGTCCTGACTTTC.

The chain uses TRBV28 and TRBJ2-6; 12 bases map to TRBD2. V shed 3 bases and J 0 bases; nucleotides not matched to a gene: 3. Germline V lookup: CDR1 MDHEN, CDR2 SYDVKM. The CDR3 contains 18 residues. The chain's CDR3 is CASSFASGRGSGANVLTF. CDR3 in DNA: TGTGCCAGCAGTTTTGCTAGCGGGAGGGGCTCTGGGGCCAACGTCCTGACTTTC.

The genes are TRBV6-1 and TRBJ2-3; 7 positions agree with TRBD2. CDR3 length equals 16 residues. The V gene end was trimmed by 2 bases and the J gene end by 1 base; junction bases not matched to a gene: 6. Germline CDR1 is MNHNS and CDR2 is SASEGT. The CDR3 bases are TGTGCCAGCAGTGAACTTGCTAGCGGTGGCACAGATACGCAGTATTTT. It specifies CASSELASGGTDTQYF.

The rearrangement joins TRBV6-5 to TRBJ1-1; TRBD1 is a possible D gene (6 bases). Germline V gene lookup returns CDR1 MNHEY and CDR2 SVGAGI. The CDR3 contains 12 residues. Trimming stripped 3 bases from V and 7 bases from J, with 9 bases between. CDR3 nucleotides: TGTGCCAGCAGTTATAAACAGGGTGAAGCTTTCTTT. It codes for CASSYKQGEAFF.

This chain links TRBV2 with TRBJ1-1; TRBD1 is a possible D gene (6 bases). The CDR3 consists of 12 residues. Germline V gene lookup returns CDR1 SNHLY and CDR2 FYNNEI. Trimming left V 6 bases short and J 8 bases short, with 13 bases between. Written as DNA, the CDR3 is TGTGCCAGCAGCCATGGACAGAAGGAAGCTTTCTTT. This translates into CASSHGQKEAFF.

The chain joins TRBV7-8 to TRBJ1-1; 7 positions match TRBD1. The CDR3 totals 15 residues. Trimming cost V 5 bases and J 0 bases; bases outside gene matches: 6. CDR1 and CDR2 from the germline V gene are SGHVS and FQNEAQ. DNA of the CDR3: TGTGCCAGCAGCAAAACAGGGGCCGTGAACACTGAAGCTTTCTTT. It is translated as CASSKTGAVNTEAFF.

The chain joins TRBV19 to TRBJ2-7; tentatively, D is TRBD1 (6 bases). Germline loops: CDR1 LNHDA, CDR2 SQIVND (reference sequence). The length of the CDR3 is 13 residues. Trimming removed 3 bases from V and 2 bases from J, with 8 bases in between. DNA of the CDR3: TGTGCCAGTAGTATTAACAGGGCCTACGAGCAGTACTTC. Protein: CASSINRAYEQYF.

V gene TRBV6-1 combines with J gene TRBJ1-5; a possible D gene is TRBD1 (5 bases). The V gene lost 1 base and the J gene lost 6 bases, with 13 bases spanning the gap. The CDR3 loop spans 15 amino acids. Germline V lookup: CDR1 MNHNS, CDR2 SASEGT. CDR3 in DNA: TGTGCCAGCAGTGAAGACAGCAGGGCAGCTCAGCCCCAGCATTTT. The encoded protein is CASSEDSRAAQPQHF.

The CDR3 nucleotides read TGTGCCAGCAGCTTAGTCTCCGTCGAGCAGTACTTC. This translates into CASSLVSVEQYF. The chain is built from TRBV11-2 and TRBJ2-7; no definite D call. Germline-derived CDR1 and CDR2 are SGHAT and FQNNGV. The ends were cut back, 1 base at V and 6 bases at J, with 7 bases in the middle. CDR3 length: 12 amino acids.

The chain uses TRBV6-1 and TRBJ1-2; D is uncertain. Germline V gene lookup returns CDR1 MNHNS and CDR2 SASEGT. There are 14 residues in the CDR3. V lost 7 bases and J 2 bases, leaving 14 bases between the germline ends. This chain's CDR3 is CASTSTFYNYGYTF. CDR3 sequence (DNA): TGTGCCAGCACCTCTACTTTCTACAACTATGGCTACACCTTC.